This T cell receptor beta chain was identified in a study of molecular identifiers for immune sequencing clone quantification (dated by TCRdb to 2017 to 2018). Describing the broader study: For a replicate experiment, the RNA from either approximately 20,000 or 100,000 naive CD8 T cells was divided into five aliquots, and four of those aliquots went on to sequencing. This methods study used CD8 T cells to benchmark TCR RNA copy counting and molecular-identifier clustering-based TCR repertoire sequencing (MIDCIRS).

Ten or more counts support this clonotype. The target of this receptor is not known. Base quality data are lacking; no much larger clone is found one base away. Naive CD8 T cell libraries were made from approximately 20,000 to 1,000,000 sorted cells using 10%, 30% or 50% of purified RNA. Naive CD8 T cells were FACS-sorted as CD8+CD4-CCR7+CD45RA+ on a BD FACSAria II into RLT Plus buffer. Ten to eleven TCR copies' worth of Jurkat RNA were spiked into roughly 17,000-1,100,000 naive CD8 T cell samples to test detection sensitivity. Enrichment of CD8 T cells was done with RosetteSep CD8+ T Cell Enrichment Cocktail plus Ficoll-Paque, and ACK red cell lysis came afterward. The study at large found these results: In CMV-specific effector cells, clones with more than 20 RNA copies contained over 98% of molecules, whereas in naive cells such clones contained under 1% of molecules. Spiked-in Jurkat TCR RNA (10 copies' worth), which is not part of the donor repertoire, was contained in the naive libraries. Modeling gave approximately 3 recovered TCR RNA copies per cell versus 9.5 to 10 by digital PCR, implying 25% to 30% capture efficiency. Highly expanded clone sizes could be underestimated because identical TCR molecules may share a barcode. When barcode sub-clustering was not used, chimeric consensus sequences inflated TCR diversity, with chimeras reaching as high as 47%. Even against a background of around 900,000 naive CD8 T cells, spiked-in Jurkat TCR RNA amounting to a single cell's worth was reported to be detectable.

The library was built by means of PCR. TCRdb records Illumina HiSeq 4000 as the sequencer. Bulk TCR libraries were prepared as previously described, using TCR primers listed in Table S5. Purification of total RNA was performed with the Qiagen AllPrep DNA/RNA kit. Before any analysis, reads coming from multiple sequencing runs of the same library were combined into one pool. In the paper's pipeline: Reads were retained only if an exact TCR constant sequence was present, and the retained reads were trimmed to 150 nt and grouped according to their 12-nt molecular barcodes. Reads within each barcode group were sub-clustered using a 15% Levenshtein threshold, and quality-weighted consensus sequences were constructed for each RNA molecule. Non-functional sequences were discarded, and so were lower-count sequences lying one edit away from another sequence. On the basis of fitting two negative binomial distributions, barcode sub-clusters with fewer than 20% of the maximum read count were discarded. The public reads were run again by TCRdb, first through fastp at Q25 and then through MiXCR, and only productive beta chains were kept. Each record represents a unique CDR3 protein, reported with the most common genes and DNA among its rows. In this record, the V and J calls reflect TCRdb's handling and not the investigators' own analysis. Across this sample there are approximately 670,000 distinct CDR3 sequences, with just under 20% seen only once. Approximately 0.9% of the sample goes to the ten largest clones.

Inclusive of the bounding cysteine and phenylalanine, the CDR3 is 14 residues long. Only the CDR3 DNA is retained, 42 bases long and in frame from the first base. V and J are truncated by 3 bases and 6 bases respectively, leaving an intervening sequence of 12 bases. Per the germline V gene (reference sequence), LNHNV is the CDR1 and YYDKDF is the CDR2. The chain uses TRBV15 and TRBJ1-5; no confident D gene assignment can be made. This clonotype originated in a human donor in good health. Some libraries in this study had Jurkat cell RNA spiked in. The sequencing input was naive CD8+ T cells from blood, with Jurkat cell RNA spiked in. The cell subset or site label of this sample denotes: FACS-sorted CD8+CD4-CCR7+CD45RA+ naive T cells. The CDR3 protein is CATSSAKFGQPQHF. The DNA is TGTGCCACCAGCAGCGCCAAATTCGGTCAGCCCCAGCATTTT.